This paragraph covers one T cell receptor (beta chain) sequence. Its antigen is undetermined. The data stem from a study of T cell responses to AZD1222 COVID-19 vaccine. Turning to the study itself: Researchers grouped second doses given at about 4 or about 12 weeks into one pool. Study conclusions and caveats: Among the donors, most were white British and more were female, and clonal diversity was possibly underestimated.

Losses at the gene ends were 4 bases for V and 4 bases for J; bases not matched to a gene: 6. The germline CDR1 and CDR2 sequences are LGHNA and YNFKEQ. The length of the CDR3 is 15 residues. Produced via immunoSEQ multiplex PCR; TCRdb's table is partial and in-frame only. Seen here are approximately 100,000 clones, more than 85% observed once, and the top ten hold about 1.2%. Source: peripheral blood, taken on day 0 of AZD1222 vaccination. The rearrangement joins TRBV4-2 to TRBJ1-1; 10 bases fit TRBD1. This receptor was obtained from an adult in good health. The CDR3 here is CASSPLGDRGTEAFF. The CDR3 DNA is TGTGCCAGCAGCCCCCTAGGGGACAGGGGCACTGAAGCTTTCTTT.